The rows below give T cell receptor beta chains drawn from one sample of a study of siplizumab effects on memory and regulatory T cells. Clones were read by immunoSEQ multiplex PCR, and TCRdb kept only the in-frame ones, dropping some. The table includes some 110,000 clones, 85% to 95% detected once. The sequenced sample consisted of Tregs sorted from blood. The receptors here all came from a human donor in good health. The CDR3 runs from the conserved cysteine through the conserved F or W. Expanded clones get a size class; other rows say once, few or many, or leave the size out.

clone size	V gene	CDR3 length	J gene	CDR3 protein
NA	TRBV7-9	15	TRBJ2-1	CASSRQRGYYNEQFF
NA	TRBV5-4	15	TRBJ2-3	CASSSAGGLPDTQYF
NA	TRBV18	15	TRBJ2-5	CASALAGGRAETQYF
NA	TRBV6-5	15	TRBJ1-1	CASSSDWSMNTEAFF
NA	TRBV6-5	16	TRBJ2-1	CASSSYTGFSYNEQFF
NA	TRBV9	14	TRBJ2-5	CASSVAGRGETQYF
NA	TRBV11-2	16	TRBJ1-2	CASRLYTWGPESGYTF
NA	TRBV2	11	TRBJ1-2	CASRIGQGYTF
NA	TRBV7-9	13	TRBJ2-2	CASSLERTGELFF
NA	TRBV10-3	13	TRBJ2-3	CAIREVGADTQYF
once	TRBV7-9	13	TRBJ1-6	CASSLERASPLHF
NA	TRBV30	13	TRBJ2-5	CAWSVRPSGTQYF
NA	TRBV19	17	TRBJ2-6	CASSISGGASGANVLTF
NA	TRBV2	15	TRBJ2-1	CASSGSGSSYNEQFF
once	TRBV5-1	16	TRBJ2-2	CASSLALAGFTGELFF
once	TRBV5-5	15	TRBJ2-6	CASSSTGAGANVLTF
NA	TRBV18	14	TRBJ2-3	CASSPLSSTDTQYF
NA	TRBV7-2	15	TRBJ1-2	CASSPQGLINYGYTF
NA	TRBV5-1	15	TRBJ2-7	CASSLWQGGSYEQYF
NA	TRBV7-9	17	TRBJ1-1	CASSLAVGARWGTEAFF
NA	TRBV5-6	14	TRBJ1-2	CASSLTGVRYGYTF
NA	TRBV18	14	TRBJ1-5	CASSPDNSNQPQHF
NA	TRBV7-8	14	TRBJ2-1	CASSLAGRSREQFF
NA	TRBV19	15	TRBJ2-7	CASSSRTGNPYEQYF
NA	TRBV6-1	14	TRBJ2-5	CATQAIRYQETQYF
NA	TRBV7-8	14	TRBJ2-7	CASSLARGPYEQYF
NA	TRBV7-9	14	TRBJ2-1	CASSPSLQGRAQFF
NA	TRBV7-9	15	TRBJ2-4	CASSLTDRAKNIQYF
NA	TRBV18	16	TRBJ1-5	CASSPRQGGVNQPQHF
once	TRBV5-1	16	TRBJ2-5	CASTPGTGGYQETQYF
NA	TRBV10-3	14	TRBJ2-1	CASIRDQFYNEQFF
NA	TRBV11-3	13	TRBJ2-5	CASSLGQGETQYF
NA	TRBV5-1	14	TRBJ2-3	CASKGTSYADTQYF
NA	TRBV6-5	13	TRBJ2-1	CASSNLLLAGQFF
NA	TRBV6-6	14	TRBJ1-2	CASSYSETGHGYTF
once	TRBV4-2	15	TRBJ1-1	CASSQGGGGRTEAFF
NA	TRBV6-1	10	TRBJ2-2	CATRERALFF
NA	TRBV7-3	13	TRBJ2-3	CASSLRPGDTQYF
NA	TRBV5-4	14	TRBJ1-2	CASSLGSDPYGYTF
NA	TRBV6-5	12	TRBJ2-2	CASSYSTGELFF
NA	TRBV2	14	TRBJ1-2	CASSIGELSSGYTF
NA	TRBV5-1	17	TRBJ2-3	CASGTGRTSGNTDTQYF
once	TRBV5-6	17	TRBJ2-7	CASTTLGAGGTYYEQYF
NA	TRBV29-1	16	TRBJ2-6	CSVALGASSGANVLTF
NA	TRBV30	15	TRBJ1-2	CAWSVPGRPGYGYTF
once	TRBV30	15	TRBJ2-2	CAWSRGQGNPGELFF
NA	TRBV9	13	TRBJ2-1	CASSARVTNEQFF
NA	TRBV6-5	11	TRBJ2-7	CASSPRREQYF
NA	TRBV11-2	14	TRBJ1-2	CASSPRTGYYGYTF
NA	TRBV5-1	15	TRBJ1-2	CASSTGSGTVYGYTF
NA	TRBV14	14	TRBJ1-1	CASSHFHRETEAFF
NA	TRBV19	13	TRBJ2-1	CASSTARYNEQFF